This entry is about one T cell receptor (beta chain). These data come from a study of blood T cell repertoires in COVID-19. Study-wide context: COVID-19 samples from acute and convalescent phases originated in the United States, Italy and Spain. Sources were T cells, B-cell-depleted T cells, or PBMCs; the material itself was cDNA or gDNA.

The Seattle patients joined while their infection was active and were tracked longitudinally afterward. Study processing details: Estimation of nucleated cell counts was performed using reference gene primer amplification. Produced via immunoSEQ multiplex PCR; TCRdb's table is partial and in-frame only. Clonal size and the V and J genes are those of that table, whereas D and trimming came from the DNA. The profile shows fewer than 250,000 clones, more than 80% of them singletons. V was pared by 0 bases and J by 5 bases, with 0 bases of the junction left unmatched. The CDR3 contains 13 residues. In germline, CDR1 is SGHTA, CDR2 FQGTGA.

The chain employs TRBV7-3 and TRBJ1-1, with 7 bases fitting TRBD1. The sample taken for sequencing was peripheral blood. This clonotype originated in a man aged 25 to 40 with COVID-19, enrolled during active disease. As DNA, the CDR3 is TGTGCCAGCAGCTTAACACAGGGGACTGAAGCTTTCTTT. Residues: CASSLTQGTEAFF.